This entry lists 17 T cell receptor beta chains sequenced from one sample in a study of shared clonotypes between healthy human individuals. The table came from immunoSEQ multiplex PCR; TCRdb's copy has only in-frame clones and leaves some out. The data contain about 1.5 million clones, around 97% of them singletons. Sequenced sample: naive CD4+ T cells sorted from blood. The subset was: CD45RA+ positively selected. The receptors come from a man aged 30 to 45 in good health.

This chain uses TRBV9 with TRBJ2-3; TRBD1 agrees at 8 bases. The CDR3 sequence is 15 residues long. The V gene end was trimmed by 0 bases and the J gene end by 6 bases; junction bases not matched to a gene: 6. Germline V gene data show CDR1 as SGDLS and CDR2 as YYNGEE. For the CDR3, the DNA is TGTGCCAGCAGCGTAGCTGGACAGGGATTGGATACGCAGTATTTT. Its translation: CASSVAGQGLDTQYF.

The chain joins TRBV29-1 to TRBJ2-1; D call uncertain. The CDR3 is 13 residues long. The V gene's germline CDR1 is SQVTM and CDR2 ANQGSEA. Trimming took 3 bases from V and 3 from J, leaving 9 bases between them. The CDR3 DNA follows: TGCAGCGTTGATGGCCGAATCTACAATGAGCAGTTCTTC. This codes for CSVDGRIYNEQFF.

This clone was detected only once. The V gene is TRBV10-3, the J gene TRBJ2-5; no reliable D call. The CDR3 covers 14 residues. CDR1 and CDR2 from the germline V gene are ENHRY and SYGVKD. Trimming left V 4 bases short and J 4 bases short, with 13 bases between. CDR3 sequence: CAISGDNGGETQYF. The CDR3 DNA sequence: TGTGCCATCAGTGGAGACAATGGTGGAGAGACCCAGTACTTC.

The chain carries TRBV5-4 and TRBJ2-1; 8 positions agree with TRBD2. CDR1 SGHNT and CDR2 YYREEE come from the germline V gene (reference sequence). V was clipped by 2 bases and J by 12 bases; unmatched bases: 13. The CDR3 sequence is 15 residues long. CDR3 protein: CASSLTGLEKHRQFF. CDR3 nucleotides: TGTGCCAGCAGCTTAACGGGACTAGAAAAACACAGGCAGTTCTTC.

This rearrangement joins TRBV28 to TRBJ1-5; D perhaps matches TRBD1 (5 bases). The V gene's germline CDR1 is MDHEN and CDR2 SYDVKM. The CDR3 is 15 residues long. Trimming took off 6 bases at V and 2 bases at J, with 14 bases between the two ends. CDR3 protein: CASSSTGRRNQPQHF. The CDR3 coding sequence is TGTGCCAGCAGCTCTACGGGACGTCGCAATCAGCCCCAGCATTTT.

The rearrangement joins TRBV6-5 to TRBJ2-1; TRBD1 or TRBD2 may be the D gene (7 bases each). The V end lost 7 bases, the J end lost 14 bases, and 15 bases lay between the germline ends. The CDR3 covers 11 residues. Germline CDR1 MNHEY, CDR2 SVGAGI. The CDR3 coding sequence is TGTGCCAGCACCCAGGGGGAGGGGGAGTTCTTC. This gives the protein CASTQGEGEFF.

Comment on this clone: One junction end does not reproduce the germline sequence, and a read error may be involved. This chain joins TRBV7-9 and TRBJ1-1, with D possibly matching TRBD1 (5 bases). This CDR3 contains 16 residues. CDR1 and CDR2 from the germline V gene are SEHNR and FQNEAQ (reference sequence). The CDR3 DNA sequence: TGTGCCAGCAGCTTTACCGCCCGAGGGGTGAAGACTGAAGCTTTCTTT. Its translation: CASSFTARGVKTEAFF.

This chain links TRBV18 with TRBJ2-6; 9 bases fit TRBD1. The length of the CDR3 is 19 residues. The V segment lost 2 bases and the J segment 4 bases; nucleotides outside the gene matches: 12. CDR1 KGHSH and CDR2 LQKENI come from the germline V gene. This CDR3 reads CASSPRTGQGSWGANVLTF. CDR3 nucleotide sequence: TGTGCCAGCTCACCAAGGACGGGACAGGGTTCGTGGGGGGCCAACGTCCTGACTTTC.

The chain recombines TRBV18 with TRBJ2-3; D may correspond to TRBD1 or TRBD2 (5 bases each). This CDR3 is built from 12 residues. Trimming took off 6 bases at V and 8 bases at J, with 12 bases between the two ends. Germline CDR1 KGHSH, CDR2 LQKENI. The CDR3 DNA follows: TGTGCCAGCTCCTCCGAGAGGGGTACGCAGTATTTT. It yields the protein CASSSERGTQYF.

This rearrangement joins TRBV18 to TRBJ2-1; 13 nucleotides line up with TRBD2. Germline-derived CDR1 and CDR2 are KGHSH and LQKENI. The CDR3 runs to 17 residues. V trimming: 1 base; J trimming: 9 bases; junction bases outside the gene matches: 9. The CDR3 reads CASSPLTGLAGAGEQFF. The CDR3 DNA sequence: TGTGCCAGCTCACCACTTACAGGACTAGCGGGAGCGGGTGAGCAGTTCTTC.

The chain employs TRBV10-3 and TRBJ2-5; TRBD1 matches at 9 bases. The ends lost 10 bases at V and 3 bases at J; junction bases unmatched: 9. Looked up from germline, CDR1 is ENHRY and CDR2 is SYGVKD. This CDR3 region has 14 residues. The CDR3 loop reads CATSTGGGEETQYF. In DNA form, the CDR3 reads TGTGCCACCTCTACAGGGGGCGGAGAAGAGACCCAGTACTTC.

V usage is TRBV27 and J usage is TRBJ1-2; 7 nucleotides align to TRBD1. Trimming removed 4 bases from V and 1 base from J; junction bases left unmatched: 0. The CDR3 has 13 residues. Germline CDR1 MNHEY, CDR2 SMNVEV (reference sequence). Here the CDR3 reads CASSYRGNYGYTF. CDR3 coding DNA: TGTGCCAGCAGTTACAGGGGTAACTATGGCTACACCTTC.

This chain uses TRBV6-4 with TRBJ2-7, with D maybe TRBD1 (6 bases). The V and J ends lost 2 bases and 2 bases respectively, with 7 bases between them. The CDR3 extends over 13 amino acids. The germline gives CDR1 MRHNA, CDR2 SNTAGT. In nucleotides, the CDR3 is TGTGCCAGCAGTGACAGGGGGACCTACGAGCAGTACTTC. The encoded protein is CASSDRGTYEQYF.

This clone has only a few counts. Other DNA sequences in this specimen translate into the identical CDR3. The chain has TRBV5-1 and TRBJ1-4; weak D call: TRBD1 (6 bases). The ends were cut back, 0 bases at V and 6 bases at J, with 9 bases in the middle. This CDR3 has 14 residues. Per germline, CDR1 SGHRS and CDR2 YFSETQ. The CDR3 here is CASSLVAGDEKLFF. In DNA form, the CDR3 reads TGCGCCAGCAGCTTGGTGGCAGGGGATGAAAAACTGTTTTTT.

V and J are TRBV7-9 and TRBJ1-5; tentatively, D is TRBD1 (5 bases). In germline, CDR1 is SEHNR, CDR2 FQNEAQ (reference sequence). This CDR3 spans 16 amino acids. V was shortened by 0 bases and J by 2 bases, with 11 bases between the two germline ends. The CDR3 bases are TGTGCCAGCAGCTTAGCGCATGGGGGGGGCAATCAGCCCCAGCATTTT. As protein: CASSLAHGGGNQPQHF.

This chain connects TRBV9 to TRBJ2-2; the match to TRBD1 covers 7 bases. The V segment lost 5 bases and the J segment 5 bases; nucleotides outside the gene matches: 9. Germline-derived CDR1 and CDR2 are SGDLS and YYNGEE. This CDR3 comprises 15 residues. The CDR3 region is CASRGGQVGTGELFF. The CDR3 region has the DNA TGTGCCAGCAGAGGAGGACAGGTCGGGACCGGGGAGCTGTTTTTT.

This chain joins TRBV6-6 and TRBJ1-1; D uncertain. Germline values: CDR1 MNHNY, CDR2 SVGAGI (reference sequence). The CDR3 spans 15 residues. Trimming left V 2 bases short and J 3 bases short, with 13 bases between. The CDR3 DNA is TGTGCCAGCAGTTACAGTAAGGGCTTGGACACTGAAGCTTTCTTT. This gives the protein CASSYSKGLDTEAFF.